The 11 T cell receptor beta chains listed next were all sequenced from one sample in a study of metastatic and nonmetastatic thyroid tumors. TCRdb reanalyzed the PCR reads via MiXCR. Of some 54,000 clones in the sample, about a sixth were seen once. None of the patients had undergone any treatment ahead of thyroid surgery. The sample comprised blood. The receptors derive from a female donor with papillary thyroid cancer or a benign thyroid nodule (not recorded which). Some clones in this sample may be carry-over from other donors' samples.

Only a few counts were recorded for this clone. A much bigger clone sits one base away, suggesting this may be a read error. This rearrangement joins TRBV29-1 to TRBJ2-3; the D gene is possibly TRBD2 (7 bases). The CDR3 consists of 14 residues. Trimming took off 7 bases at V and 2 bases at J, with 16 bases between the two ends. The V gene's germline CDR1 is SQVTM and CDR2 ANQGSEA. CDR3 sequence (DNA): TGCAGCGCCGAGGGGGGGACTATCACAGATACGCAGTATTTT. Residues: CSAEGGTITDTQYF.

Of note for this clone: Just one base apart from a much larger clone, this may be a read error. The chain couples TRBV29-1 to TRBJ1-1; D is unresolved. This CDR3 spans 12 amino acids. Trimming removed 6 bases at V and 6 bases at J, with 14 bases between. CDR1 and CDR2 from the germline V gene are SQVTM and ANQGSEA. The CDR3 bases are TGCAGCGTCGAGGAGACATCCCCTGAAGCTTTCTTT. Protein product: CSVEETSPEAFF.

The table lists this clone with many counts. V gene TRBV28 combines with J gene TRBJ1-1; no clear D gene. V lost 3 bases and J 10 bases, leaving 18 bases between the germline ends. The CDR3 spans 14 residues. The germline V gene has CDR1 MDHEN and CDR2 SYDVKM. DNA for the CDR3: TGTGCCAGCAGTTTGGAAAGGTCTTTGTTAGGAGCTTTCTTT. As protein: CASSLERSLLGAFF.

By proportion, this clone is medium-sized. The gene calls are TRBV12-3 or TRBV12-4 and TRBJ2-7, with no clear D. This CDR3 contains 16 residues. V lost 2 bases and J 1 base, leaving 15 bases between the germline ends. The DNA of the CDR3 is TGTGCCAGCAGTTTAAGGTTCGGAACAGCTTCCTACGAGCAGTACTTC. Its translation is CASSLRFGTASYEQYF.

This clone has ten or more counts. The chain has TRBV7-9 and TRBJ1-2, with 7 nucleotides matching TRBD1. Trimming removed 5 bases from V and 2 bases from J; junction bases left unmatched: 8. Germline loops: CDR1 SEHNR, CDR2 FQNEAQ (reference sequence). The CDR3 is made up of 15 amino acids. DNA of the CDR3: TGTGCCAGCAGCCAGTCAGGGGGAAAGAACTATGGCTACACCTTC. Protein: CASSQSGGKNYGYTF.

This clone was detected ten times or more. The chain couples TRBV27 to TRBJ1-2; D might be TRBD1 (5 bases). CDR1 is MNHEY and CDR2 is SMNVEV in the germline V gene (reference sequence). The CDR3 totals 16 residues. The V end lost 5 bases, the J end lost 2 bases, and 18 bases lay between the germline ends. The CDR3 nucleotides read TGTGCCAGCAGTCGGTGGGGTGGGGCTTACAACTATGGCTACACCTTC. Translation: CASSRWGGAYNYGYTF.

The chain couples TRBV18 to TRBJ1-2; no definite D call. Germline loops: CDR1 KGHSH, CDR2 LQKENI. The CDR3 is made up of 17 amino acids. V was cut by 4 bases and J by 0 bases, with 18 bases left in between. The CDR3 DNA is TGTGCCAGCTCACTGGAGGATCACATAGATGCTAACTATGGCTACACCTTC. Its translation: CASSLEDHIDANYGYTF.

By sample fraction, this clone is medium-sized. The gene calls are TRBV6-2 or TRBV6-3 and TRBJ2-1; D is undetermined. Trimming cost V 6 bases and J 0 bases, with 9 bases left between them. CDR1 MNHEY and CDR2 SVGEGT come from the germline V gene. This CDR3 region has 14 residues. CDR3 sequence (DNA): TGTGCCAGCAGCCCAGAGAGCTCCTACAATGAGCAGTTCTTC. This encodes CASSPESSYNEQFF.

In this sample, this clone turned up many times. The chain is built from TRBV5-1 and TRBJ2-1, with 8 bases lining up with TRBD2. Germline CDR1 is SGHRS and CDR2 is YFSETQ. The CDR3 is 16 amino acids. V shed 4 bases, J shed 7 bases, and the junction held 13 bases outside the gene matches. CDR3 coding DNA: TGCGCCAGCAGCCCTGGGAATGCGGGAGGTTGGAATGAGCAGTTCTTC. Encoded protein: CASSPGNAGGWNEQFF.

This clone was counted many times. CDR3 region: CASSLGTRTDTQYF. CDR3 DNA: TGTGCCAGCAGCTTGGGGACTAGAACAGATACGCAGTATTTT. The gene calls are TRBV7-8 and TRBJ2-3; TRBD2 matches at 8 bases. The trim removed 3 bases at V and 3 bases at J, leaving 2 bases unmatched. The length of the CDR3 is 14 residues. Germline CDR1 SGHVS, CDR2 FQNEAQ.

In its sample, this clone was seen once. The rearrangement links TRBV11-2 to TRBJ2-7; TRBD2 matches 7 bases. The trim removed 8 bases at V and 5 bases at J, leaving 9 bases unmatched. CDR1 is SGHAT and CDR2 is FQNNGV in the germline V gene. CDR3 length: 13 amino acids. The CDR3 sequence: CASRKAGRDEQYF. In DNA form, the CDR3 reads TGTGCCAGCCGCAAAGCGGGGCGGGACGAGCAGTACTTC.